This T cell receptor (beta chain) was found in a study of T cell responses to AZD1222 COVID-19 vaccine. Notes on the study in general: Vaccine-associated CD4 TCRs ranged over spike, dominating at 160-218 and 743-854. White British people made up most donors, females outnumbered males, and clonal diversity was possibly underestimated. Recipients of two AZD1222 doses showed rising Spike-specific TCR breadth and depth.

The trim removed 5 bases at V and 8 bases at J, leaving 8 bases unmatched. Germline CDR1 SGHNT, CDR2 YENEEA. This CDR3 has 13 residues. Regarding this clone: Its specificity is unknown.

Generated by immunoSEQ multiplex PCR, the TCRdb table keeps only in-frame clones and is missing some. The table includes approximately 170,000 clones, roughly 90% detected once. This TCR derives from an adult in good health. The rearrangement joins TRBV11-3 to TRBJ1-2; TRBD1 aligns across 7 bases. The sample here was peripheral blood, taken on day 0 of AZD1222 vaccination. CDR3: CASSPPQGQGYTF. The CDR3 region has the DNA TGTGCCAGCAGCCCACCACAGGGGCAGGGCTACACCTTC.